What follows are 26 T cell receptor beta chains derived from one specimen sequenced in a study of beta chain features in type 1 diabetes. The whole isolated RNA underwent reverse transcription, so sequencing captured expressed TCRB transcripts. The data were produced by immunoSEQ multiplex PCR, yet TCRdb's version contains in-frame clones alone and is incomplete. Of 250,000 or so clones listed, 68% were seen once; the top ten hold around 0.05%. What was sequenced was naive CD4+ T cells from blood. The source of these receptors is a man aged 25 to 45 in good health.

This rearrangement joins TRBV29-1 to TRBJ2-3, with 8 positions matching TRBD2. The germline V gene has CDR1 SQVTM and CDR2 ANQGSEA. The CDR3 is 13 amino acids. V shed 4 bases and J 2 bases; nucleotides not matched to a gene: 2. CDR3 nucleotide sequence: TGCAGCGTTGGAGCGGGGGACACAGATACGCAGTATTTT. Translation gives CSVGAGDTDTQYF.

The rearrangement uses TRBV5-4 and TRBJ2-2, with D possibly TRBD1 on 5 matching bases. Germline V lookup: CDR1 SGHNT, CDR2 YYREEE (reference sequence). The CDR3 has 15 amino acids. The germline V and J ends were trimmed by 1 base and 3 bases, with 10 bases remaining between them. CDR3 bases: TGTGCCAGCAGCTTGAAGGGGTTTGACACCGGGGAGCTGTTTTTT. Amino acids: CASSLKGFDTGELFF.

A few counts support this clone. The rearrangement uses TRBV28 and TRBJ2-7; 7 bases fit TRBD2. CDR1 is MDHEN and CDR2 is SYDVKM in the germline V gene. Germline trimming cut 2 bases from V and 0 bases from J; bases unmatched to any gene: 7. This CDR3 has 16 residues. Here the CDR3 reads CASSLALLATSYEQYF. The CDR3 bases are TGTGCCAGCAGTTTAGCGCTACTAGCGACCTCCTACGAGCAGTACTTC.

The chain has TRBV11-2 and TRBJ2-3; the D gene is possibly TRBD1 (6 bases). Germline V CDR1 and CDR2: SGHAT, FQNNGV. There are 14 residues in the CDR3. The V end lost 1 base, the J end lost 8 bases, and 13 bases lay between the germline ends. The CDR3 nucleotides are TGTGCCAGCAGCTTAGGGCAGCCCAGGGGTACGCAGTATTTT. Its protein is CASSLGQPRGTQYF.

The CDR3 DNA is TGTGCCTGGAGTGTAAAGGGGGGTGCCTACGAGCAGTACTTC. Protein: CAWSVKGGAYEQYF. The chain joins TRBV30 to TRBJ2-7, with D possibly being TRBD1 or TRBD2 (6 bases each). CDR3 length: 14 amino acids. The V and J ends lost 0 bases and 2 bases respectively, with 11 bases between them. Per the germline V gene, CDR1 is GTSNPN and CDR2 is SVGIG (reference sequence).

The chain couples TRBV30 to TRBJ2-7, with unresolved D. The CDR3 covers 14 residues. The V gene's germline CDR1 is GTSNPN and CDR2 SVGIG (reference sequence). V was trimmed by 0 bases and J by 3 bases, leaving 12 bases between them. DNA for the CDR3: TGTGCCTGGAGTGTAGGCGGACCTCTCTACGAGCAGTACTTC. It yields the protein CAWSVGGPLYEQYF.

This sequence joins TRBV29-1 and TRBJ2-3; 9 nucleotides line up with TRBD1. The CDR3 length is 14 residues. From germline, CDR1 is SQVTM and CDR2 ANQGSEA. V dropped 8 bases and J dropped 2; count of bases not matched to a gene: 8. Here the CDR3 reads CSFLGQGYTDTQYF. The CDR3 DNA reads TGCAGCTTTTTGGGACAGGGATACACAGATACGCAGTATTTT.

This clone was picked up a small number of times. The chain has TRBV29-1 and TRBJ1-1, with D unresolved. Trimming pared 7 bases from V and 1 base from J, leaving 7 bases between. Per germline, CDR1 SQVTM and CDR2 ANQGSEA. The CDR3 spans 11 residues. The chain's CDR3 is CSAVQNTEAFF. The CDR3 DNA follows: TGCAGCGCAGTACAGAACACTGAAGCTTTCTTT.

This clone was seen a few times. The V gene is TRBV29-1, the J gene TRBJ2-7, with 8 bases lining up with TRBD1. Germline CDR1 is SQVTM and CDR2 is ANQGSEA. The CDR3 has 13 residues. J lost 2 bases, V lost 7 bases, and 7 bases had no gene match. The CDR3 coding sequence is TGCAGCGGACAGGGGCCGGGACCCTACGAGCAGTACTTC. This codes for CSGQGPGPYEQYF.

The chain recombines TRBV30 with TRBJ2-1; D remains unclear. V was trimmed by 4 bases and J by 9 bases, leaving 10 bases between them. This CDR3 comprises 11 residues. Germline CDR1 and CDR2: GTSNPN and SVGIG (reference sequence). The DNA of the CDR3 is TGTGCCTGGAACGGCCCGGGTGAGCAGTTCTTC. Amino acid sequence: CAWNGPGEQFF.

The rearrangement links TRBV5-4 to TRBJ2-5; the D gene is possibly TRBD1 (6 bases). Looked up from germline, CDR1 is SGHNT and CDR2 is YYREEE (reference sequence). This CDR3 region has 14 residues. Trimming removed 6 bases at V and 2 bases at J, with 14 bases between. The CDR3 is CASTPGQLQETQYF. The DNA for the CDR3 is TGTGCCAGCACCCCTGGACAGCTGCAAGAGACCCAGTACTTC.

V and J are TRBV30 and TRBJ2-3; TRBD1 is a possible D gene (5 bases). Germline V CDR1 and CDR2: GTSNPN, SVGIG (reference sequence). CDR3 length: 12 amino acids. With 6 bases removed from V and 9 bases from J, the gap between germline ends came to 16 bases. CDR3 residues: CACHKSGSTQYF. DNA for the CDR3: TGTGCCTGTCATAAATCAGGGTCAACGCAGTATTTT.

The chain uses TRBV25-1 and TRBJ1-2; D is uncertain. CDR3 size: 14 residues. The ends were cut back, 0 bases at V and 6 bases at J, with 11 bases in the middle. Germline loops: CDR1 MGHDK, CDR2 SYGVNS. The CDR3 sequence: CASSEYGREDGYTF. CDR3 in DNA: TGTGCCAGCAGTGAATATGGGAGGGAGGATGGCTACACCTTC.

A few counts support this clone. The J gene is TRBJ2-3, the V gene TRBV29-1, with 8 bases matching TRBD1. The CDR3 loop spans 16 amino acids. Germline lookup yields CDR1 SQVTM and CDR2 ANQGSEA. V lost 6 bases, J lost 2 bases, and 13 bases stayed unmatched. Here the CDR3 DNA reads TGCAGCGTGGCGGGACGACAGGGGAAAACCACAGATACGCAGTATTTT. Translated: CSVAGRQGKTTDTQYF.

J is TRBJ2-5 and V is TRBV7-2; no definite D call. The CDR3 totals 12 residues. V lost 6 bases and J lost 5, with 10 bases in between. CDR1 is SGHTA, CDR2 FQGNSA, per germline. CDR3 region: CASSRGMETQYF. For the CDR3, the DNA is TGTGCCAGCAGTCGTGGGATGGAGACCCAGTACTTC.

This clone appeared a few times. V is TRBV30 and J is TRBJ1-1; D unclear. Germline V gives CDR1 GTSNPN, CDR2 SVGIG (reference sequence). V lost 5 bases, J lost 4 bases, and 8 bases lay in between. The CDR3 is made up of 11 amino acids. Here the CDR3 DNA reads TGTGCCTGGGCCCAGGCCACTGAAGCTTTCTTT. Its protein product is CAWAQATEAFF.

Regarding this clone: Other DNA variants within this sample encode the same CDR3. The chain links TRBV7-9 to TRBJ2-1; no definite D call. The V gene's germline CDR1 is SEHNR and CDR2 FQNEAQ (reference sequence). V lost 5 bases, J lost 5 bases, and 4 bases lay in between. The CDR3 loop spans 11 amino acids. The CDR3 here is CASSLDNEQFF. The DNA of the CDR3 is TGTGCCAGCAGCCTAGACAATGAGCAGTTCTTC.

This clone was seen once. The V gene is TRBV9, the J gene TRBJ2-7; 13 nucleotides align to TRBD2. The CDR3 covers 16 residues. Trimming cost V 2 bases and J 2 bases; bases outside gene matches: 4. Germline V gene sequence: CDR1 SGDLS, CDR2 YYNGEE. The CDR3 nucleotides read TGTGCCAGCAGCGTGGGACTAGCGGGGAGTCCCTACGAGCAGTACTTC. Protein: CASSVGLAGSPYEQYF.

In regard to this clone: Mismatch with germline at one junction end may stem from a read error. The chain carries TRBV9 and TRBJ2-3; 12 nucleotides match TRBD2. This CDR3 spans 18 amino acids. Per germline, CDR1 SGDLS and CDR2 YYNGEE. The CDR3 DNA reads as TGTGCCAGCAGCGTAGCGACTAGCGGGGGCCCCCTCACAAATACGCAGTATTTT. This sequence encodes CASSVATSGGPLTNTQYF.

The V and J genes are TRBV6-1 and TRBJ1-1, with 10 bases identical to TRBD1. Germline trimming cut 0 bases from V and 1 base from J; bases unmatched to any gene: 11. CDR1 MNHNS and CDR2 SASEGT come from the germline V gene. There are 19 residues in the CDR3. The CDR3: CASSEAWGTGVRKNTEAFF. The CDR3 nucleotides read TGTGCCAGCAGTGAAGCGTGGGGGACAGGGGTGAGAAAGAACACTGAAGCTTTCTTT.

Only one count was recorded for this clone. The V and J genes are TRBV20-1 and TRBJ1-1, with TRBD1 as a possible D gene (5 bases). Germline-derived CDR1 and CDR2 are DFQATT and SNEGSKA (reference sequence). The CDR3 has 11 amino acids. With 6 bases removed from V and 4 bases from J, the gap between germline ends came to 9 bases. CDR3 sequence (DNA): TGCAGTGCCGGGACTCCCACTGAAGCTTTCTTT. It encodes CSAGTPTEAFF.

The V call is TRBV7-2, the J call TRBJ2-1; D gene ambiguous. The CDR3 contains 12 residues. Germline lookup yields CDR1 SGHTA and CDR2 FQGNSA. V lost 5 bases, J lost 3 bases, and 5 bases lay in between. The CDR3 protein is CASSIDYNEQFF. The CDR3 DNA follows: TGTGCCAGCAGCATTGACTACAATGAGCAGTTCTTC.

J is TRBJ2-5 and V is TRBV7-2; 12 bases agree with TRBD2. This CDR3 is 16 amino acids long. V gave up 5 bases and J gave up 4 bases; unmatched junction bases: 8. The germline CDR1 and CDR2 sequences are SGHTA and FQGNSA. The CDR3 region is CASSPASGRALETQYF. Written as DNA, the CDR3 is TGTGCCAGCAGCCCAGCTAGCGGGAGGGCCCTAGAGACCCAGTACTTC. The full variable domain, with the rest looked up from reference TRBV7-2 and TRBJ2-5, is GAGVSQSPSNKVTEKGKDVELRCDPISGHTALYWYRQSLGQGLEFLIYFQGNSAPDKSGLPSDRFSAERTGGSVSTLTIQRTQQEDSAVYLCASSPASGRALETQYFGPGTRLLVL.

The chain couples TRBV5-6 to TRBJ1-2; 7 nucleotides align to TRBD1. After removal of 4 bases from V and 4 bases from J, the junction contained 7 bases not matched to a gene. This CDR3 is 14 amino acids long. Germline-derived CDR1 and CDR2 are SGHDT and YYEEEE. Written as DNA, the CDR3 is TGTGCCAGCAGCGAGGGACAGACCGGCTATGGCTACACCTTC. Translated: CASSEGQTGYGYTF.

The DNA of the CDR3 is TGTGCCAGCAGCCACGCTAGCACAGATACGCAGTATTTT. Translated: CASSHASTDTQYF. The genes are TRBV7-9 and TRBJ2-3; D unclear. The V end lost 5 bases, the J end lost 0 bases, and 6 bases lay between the germline ends. The CDR3 is 13 residues long. The germline CDR1 and CDR2 sequences are SEHNR and FQNEAQ (reference sequence).

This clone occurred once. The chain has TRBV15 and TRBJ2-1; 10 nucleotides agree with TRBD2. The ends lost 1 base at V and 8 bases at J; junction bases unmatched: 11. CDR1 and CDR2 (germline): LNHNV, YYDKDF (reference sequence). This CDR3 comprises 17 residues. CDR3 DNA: TGTGCCACCAGCAGAGGAGCACTAGCGGGAAGGGCCCATGAGCAGTTCTTC. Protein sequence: CATSRGALAGRAHEQFF.